This T cell receptor (beta chain) was sequenced for a study of blood T cell repertoires in COVID-19. The CDR3 runs 17 residues. Germline CDR1 SEHNR, CDR2 FQNEAQ (reference sequence). On this clone itself: Relative to the germline gene, one junction end is altered; a read error may explain this.

The study drew participants aged roughly 18 to 95 years from approximately 25 US areas. The repertoire was sequenced with immunoSEQ multiplex PCR; TCRdb's copy has only in-frame clones and lacks some. This sample has hundreds of thousands of clones, with about 87% found just once. V usage is TRBV7-9 and J usage is TRBJ2-7; perhaps TRBD2 as D (6 bases). Sequences were obtained from PBMCs or T cells enriched from blood (not recorded which). The clonotype originates from a woman in her thirties or forties with acute COVID-19. The CDR3 sequence: CASNLELPGGSSYEQYF. CDR3 DNA: TGTGCCAGCAACTTAGAACTGCCCGGGGGTAGCTCCTACGAGCAGTACTTC.